A few counts support the clone carrying this T cell receptor beta chain. PCR was performed a second time for about 6 to 12 cycles using a sample-barcoded 5' primer and a J-beta primer mix. TCRdb re-called the 5' RACE reads with MiXCR, one entry per CDR3 protein. The sample includes roughly 800,000 distinct CDR3 sequences, 20% to 30% of them seen just once. The CDR3 has 14 residues. CDR1 and CDR2 from the germline V gene are MNHNS and SASEGT. V dropped 2 bases and J dropped 4; count of bases not matched to a gene: 0. The data originate from a study of blood T cells in healthy people across ages. The sample was also reused in another study, on T cells of mothers and their children.

The sequenced material came from blood. This chain connects TRBV6-1 to TRBJ2-3; 10 nucleotides match TRBD2. This clonotype was sampled from a boy between 5 and 17 years old in good health. DNA of the CDR3: TGTGCCAGCAGTGAACTAGCGGGAGCAGATACGCAGTATTTT. It encodes CASSELAGADTQYF.